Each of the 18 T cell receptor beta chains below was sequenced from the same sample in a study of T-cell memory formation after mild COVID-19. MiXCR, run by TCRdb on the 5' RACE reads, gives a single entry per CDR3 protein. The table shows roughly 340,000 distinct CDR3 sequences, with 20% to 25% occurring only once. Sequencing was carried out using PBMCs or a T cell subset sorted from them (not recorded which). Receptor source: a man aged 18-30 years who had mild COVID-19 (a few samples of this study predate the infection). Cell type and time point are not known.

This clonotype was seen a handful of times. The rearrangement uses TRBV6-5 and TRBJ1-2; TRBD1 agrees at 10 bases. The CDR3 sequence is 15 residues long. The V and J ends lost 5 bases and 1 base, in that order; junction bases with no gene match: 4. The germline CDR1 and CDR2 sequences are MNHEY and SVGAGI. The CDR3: CASSGRTGGNYGYTF. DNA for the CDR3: TGTGCCAGCAGTGGACGGACAGGGGGTAACTATGGCTACACCTTC.

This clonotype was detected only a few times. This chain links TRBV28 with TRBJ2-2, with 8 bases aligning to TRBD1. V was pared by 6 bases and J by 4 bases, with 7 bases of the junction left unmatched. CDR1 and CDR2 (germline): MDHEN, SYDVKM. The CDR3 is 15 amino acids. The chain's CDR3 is CASSEPGQATGELFF. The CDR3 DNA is TGTGCCAGCAGCGAACCGGGACAGGCCACCGGGGAGCTGTTTTTT.

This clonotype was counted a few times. CDR3 loop: CASSETGMNQPQHF. The CDR3 coding sequence is TGTGCCAGCAGTGAGACAGGGATGAATCAGCCCCAGCATTTT. The chain has TRBV2 and TRBJ1-5, with 7 bases matching TRBD1. V was pared by 3 bases and J by 4 bases, with 3 bases of the junction left unmatched. CDR3 length: 14 amino acids. Germline lookup yields CDR1 SNHLY and CDR2 FYNNEI.

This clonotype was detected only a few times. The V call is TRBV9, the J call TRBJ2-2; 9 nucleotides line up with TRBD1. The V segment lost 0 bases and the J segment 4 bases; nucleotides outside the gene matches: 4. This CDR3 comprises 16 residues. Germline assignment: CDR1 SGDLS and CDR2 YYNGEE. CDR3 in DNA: TGTGCCAGCAGCGTAGCGGGACAGGGAGGCACCGGGGAGCTGTTTTTT. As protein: CASSVAGQGGTGELFF.

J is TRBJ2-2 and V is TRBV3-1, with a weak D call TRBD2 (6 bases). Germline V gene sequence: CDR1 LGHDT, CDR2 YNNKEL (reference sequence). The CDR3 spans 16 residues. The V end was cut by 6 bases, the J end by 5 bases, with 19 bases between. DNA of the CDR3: TGTGCCAGCAGACATTCGGCCGGGGGATGGACCGGGGAGCTGTTTTTT. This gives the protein CASRHSAGGWTGELFF.

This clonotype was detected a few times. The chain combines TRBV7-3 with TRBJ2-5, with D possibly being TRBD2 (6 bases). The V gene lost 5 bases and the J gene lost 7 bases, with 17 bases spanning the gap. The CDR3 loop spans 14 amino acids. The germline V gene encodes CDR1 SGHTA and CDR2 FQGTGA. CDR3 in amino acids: CASSPFGPGGTQYF. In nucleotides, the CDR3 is TGTGCCAGCAGCCCCTTTGGGCCCGGGGGGACCCAGTACTTC.

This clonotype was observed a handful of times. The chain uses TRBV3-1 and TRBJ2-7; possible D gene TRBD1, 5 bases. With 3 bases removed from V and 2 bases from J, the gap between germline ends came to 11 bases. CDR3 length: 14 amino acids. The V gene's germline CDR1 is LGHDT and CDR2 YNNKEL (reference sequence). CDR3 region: CASSHGAGTYEQYF. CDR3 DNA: TGTGCCAGCAGCCACGGAGCAGGGACCTACGAGCAGTACTTC.

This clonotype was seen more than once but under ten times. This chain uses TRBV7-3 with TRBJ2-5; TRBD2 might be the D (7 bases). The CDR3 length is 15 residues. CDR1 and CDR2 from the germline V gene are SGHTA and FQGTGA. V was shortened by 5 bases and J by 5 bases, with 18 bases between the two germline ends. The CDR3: CASSTRGGPLETQYF. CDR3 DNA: TGTGCCAGCAGCACAAGGGGGGGCCCCCTGGAGACCCAGTACTTC.

CDR3 DNA sequence: TGTGCCAGTGCAGGGGGTTGGCGTCAGCCCCAGCATTTT. Encoded protein: CASAGGWRQPQHF. J is TRBJ1-5 and V is TRBV19; TRBD1 agrees at 7 bases. J lost 6 bases, V lost 8 bases, and 7 bases had no gene match. Germline V lookup: CDR1 LNHDA, CDR2 SQIVND (reference sequence). CDR3 length: 13 amino acids.

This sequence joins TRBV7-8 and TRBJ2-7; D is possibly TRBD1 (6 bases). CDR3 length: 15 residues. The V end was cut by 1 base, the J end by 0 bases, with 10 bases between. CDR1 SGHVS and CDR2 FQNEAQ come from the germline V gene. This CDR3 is CASSLGRTASYEQYF. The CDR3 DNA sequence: TGTGCCAGCAGCTTAGGCCGGACAGCCTCCTACGAGCAGTACTTC.

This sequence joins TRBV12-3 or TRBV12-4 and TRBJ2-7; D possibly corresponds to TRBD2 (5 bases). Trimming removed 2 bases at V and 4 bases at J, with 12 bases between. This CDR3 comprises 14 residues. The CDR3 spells CASSLTGVGYEQYF. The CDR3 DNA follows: TGTGCCAGCAGTTTAACCGGGGTCGGGTACGAGCAGTACTTC.

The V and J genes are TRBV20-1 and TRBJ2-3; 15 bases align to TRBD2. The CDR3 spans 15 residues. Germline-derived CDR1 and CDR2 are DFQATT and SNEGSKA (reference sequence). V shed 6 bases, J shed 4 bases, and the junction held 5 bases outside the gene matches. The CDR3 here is CSAPGLAGGADTQYF. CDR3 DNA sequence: TGCAGTGCCCCGGGACTAGCGGGGGGAGCAGATACGCAGTATTTT.

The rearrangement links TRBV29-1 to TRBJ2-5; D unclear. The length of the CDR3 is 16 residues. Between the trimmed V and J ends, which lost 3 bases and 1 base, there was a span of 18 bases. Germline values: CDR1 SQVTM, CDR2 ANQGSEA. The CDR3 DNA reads TGCAGCGTTGACTGGCGGATGCGTCAAATCCAAGAGACCCAGTACTTC. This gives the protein CSVDWRMRQIQETQYF.

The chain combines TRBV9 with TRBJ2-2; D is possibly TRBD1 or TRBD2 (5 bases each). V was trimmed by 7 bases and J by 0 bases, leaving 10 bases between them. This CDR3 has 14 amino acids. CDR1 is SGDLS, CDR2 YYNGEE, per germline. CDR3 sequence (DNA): TGTGCCAGCCGGGACCTATCGAACACCGGGGAGCTGTTTTTT. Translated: CASRDLSNTGELFF.

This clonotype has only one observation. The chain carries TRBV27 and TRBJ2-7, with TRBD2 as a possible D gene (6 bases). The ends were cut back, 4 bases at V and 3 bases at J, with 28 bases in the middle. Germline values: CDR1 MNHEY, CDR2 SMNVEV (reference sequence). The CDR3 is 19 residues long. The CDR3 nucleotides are TGTGCCAGCAGTTCACCGTATCGCATCGGGACTGCCCCGAACTACGAGCAGTACTTC. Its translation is CASSSPYRIGTAPNYEQYF.

CDR3 amino acids: CASSQTPFEVRTEAFF. Written as DNA, the CDR3 is TGTGCCAGCAGCCAGACCCCATTCGAGGTGAGAACTGAAGCTTTCTTT. V and J are TRBV11-2 and TRBJ1-1; D uncertain. Germline CDR1 reads SGHAT; CDR2 reads FQNNGV. Between the trimmed V and J ends, which lost 5 bases and 5 bases, there was a span of 21 bases. The CDR3 is 16 amino acids. The variable domain in full, with the rest retrieved from reference TRBV11-2 and TRBJ1-1, is EAGVAQSPRYKIIEKRQSVAFWCNPISGHATLYWYQQILGQGPKLLIQFQNNGVVDDSQLPKDRFSAERLKGVDSTLKIQPAKLEDSAVYLCASSQTPFEVRTEAFFGQGTRLTVV.

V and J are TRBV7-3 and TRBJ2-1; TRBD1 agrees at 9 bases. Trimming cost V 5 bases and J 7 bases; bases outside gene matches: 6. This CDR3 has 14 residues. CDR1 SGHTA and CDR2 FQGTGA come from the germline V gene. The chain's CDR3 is CASSDGQGRNEQFF. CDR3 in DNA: TGTGCCAGCAGCGATGGACAGGGGCGGAATGAGCAGTTCTTC.

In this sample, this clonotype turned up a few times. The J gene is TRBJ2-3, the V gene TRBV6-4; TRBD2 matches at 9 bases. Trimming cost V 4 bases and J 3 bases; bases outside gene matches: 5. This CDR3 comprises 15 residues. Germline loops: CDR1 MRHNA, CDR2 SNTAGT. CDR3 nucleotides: TGTGCCAGCAGTGCCCTAGCGGGGAGGACAGATACGCAGTATTTT. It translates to CASSALAGRTDTQYF.